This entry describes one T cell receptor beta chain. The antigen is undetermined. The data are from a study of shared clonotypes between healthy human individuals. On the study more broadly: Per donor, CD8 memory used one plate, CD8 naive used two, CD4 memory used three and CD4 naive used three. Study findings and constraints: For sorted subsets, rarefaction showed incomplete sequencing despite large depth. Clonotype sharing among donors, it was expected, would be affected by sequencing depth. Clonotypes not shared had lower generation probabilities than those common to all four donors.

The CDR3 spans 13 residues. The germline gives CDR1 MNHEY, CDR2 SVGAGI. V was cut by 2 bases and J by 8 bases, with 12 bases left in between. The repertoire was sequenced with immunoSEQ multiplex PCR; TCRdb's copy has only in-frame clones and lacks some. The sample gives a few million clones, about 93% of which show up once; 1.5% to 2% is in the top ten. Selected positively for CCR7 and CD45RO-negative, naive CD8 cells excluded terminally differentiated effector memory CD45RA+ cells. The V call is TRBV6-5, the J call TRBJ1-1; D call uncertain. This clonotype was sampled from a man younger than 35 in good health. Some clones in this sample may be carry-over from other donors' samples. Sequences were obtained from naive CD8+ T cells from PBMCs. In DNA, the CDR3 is TGTGCCAGCAGTTACCTCTCTTCGGGCGAAGCTTTCTTT. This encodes CASSYLSSGEAFF.